The 18 T cell receptor beta chains below come from one sample, sequenced in a study of OX40 agonist ivuxolimab in advanced cancers. Libraries were prepared by immunoSEQ multiplex PCR; TCRdb keeps only in-frame clonotypes and omits some of them. The sample yields 59,000 or so clones, 65% to 90% seen once. The sequencing here drew on CD4+ or CD8+ T cells sorted from blood, taken in a trial of the OX40 agonist ivuxolimab. These receptors were collected from an adult with an advanced solid tumor such as melanoma, head and neck, liver or kidney cancer.

The chain combines TRBV28 with TRBJ2-7; weak D call: TRBD1 (5 bases). The V and J ends lost 6 bases and 5 bases respectively, with 14 bases between them. Germline V gene data show CDR1 as MDHEN and CDR2 as SYDVKM. The CDR3 is 13 amino acids. CDR3 residues: CASSGRSRDEQYF. Here the CDR3 DNA reads TGTGCCAGCAGCGGGCGGTCCAGGGACGAGCAGTACTTC.

CDR3 region: CASSDGSGAYEQYF. The CDR3 bases are TGTGCCAGCAGTGATGGCAGCGGCGCCTACGAGCAGTACTTC. V usage is TRBV6-1 and J usage is TRBJ2-7, with D maybe TRBD2 (5 bases). Trimming stripped 3 bases from V and 2 bases from J, with 11 bases between. Germline V CDR1 and CDR2: MNHNS, SASEGT. The CDR3 totals 14 residues.

The rearrangement links TRBV6-1 to TRBJ1-1, with 7 nucleotides matching TRBD1. Germline V gene data show CDR1 as MNHNS and CDR2 as SASEGT. The CDR3 spans 14 residues. In DNA form, the CDR3 reads TGTGCTTCCCTCGCGGGCAGGGGGGGTACTGAAGCTTTCTTT. Its translation is CASLAGRGGTEAFF.

The chain has TRBV19 and TRBJ2-1; TRBD2 agrees at 7 bases. This CDR3 spans 15 amino acids. V was clipped by 2 bases and J by 5 bases; unmatched bases: 6. The V gene's germline CDR1 is LNHDA and CDR2 SQIVND (reference sequence). The CDR3 here is CASSIRRGGNNEQFF. The CDR3 DNA reads TGTGCCAGTAGTATAAGGCGGGGAGGGAACAATGAGCAGTTCTTC.

This chain links TRBV6-5 with TRBJ1-1; D is unclear. The CDR3 totals 13 residues. V dropped 5 bases and J dropped 10 bases, with 17 bases sitting between them. The V gene's germline CDR1 is MNHEY and CDR2 SVGAGI. CDR3 loop: CASSTTREGGAFF. Here the CDR3 DNA reads TGTGCCAGCAGTACCACAAGGGAAGGTGGAGCTTTCTTT.

This clone came up a few times. This rearrangement joins TRBV19 to TRBJ1-5, with 7 bases aligning to TRBD1. The V and J ends lost 4 bases and 3 bases, in that order; junction bases with no gene match: 9. Germline values: CDR1 LNHDA, CDR2 SQIVND (reference sequence). The CDR3 covers 16 residues. The CDR3 nucleotides read TGTGCCAGTAGTACTAGACAGGGTCGAGACAATCAGCCCCAGCATTTT. This sequence encodes CASSTRQGRDNQPQHF.

The V and J genes are TRBV5-1 and TRBJ2-2; 9 nucleotides agree with TRBD2. V lost 4 bases to trimming and J lost 5 bases; unmatched junction nucleotides: 6. The length of the CDR3 is 15 residues. Germline CDR1 SGHRS, CDR2 YFSETQ. CDR3 in DNA: TGCGCCAGCAGCCCCGCGGGGGGGTTGACCGGGGAGCTGTTTTTT. Residues: CASSPAGGLTGELFF. The complete variable domain, with remaining parts taken from reference TRBV5-1 and TRBJ2-2, reads KAGVTQTPRYLIKTRGQQVTLSCSPISGHRSVSWYQQTPGQGLQFLFEYFSETQRNKGNFPGRFSGRQFSNSRSEMNVSTLELGDSALYLCASSPAGGLTGELFFGEGSRLTVL.

In regard to this clone: An end of the junction differs from the germline gene, which may be a read error. This chain uses TRBV7-2 with TRBJ1-6, with TRBD1 matching 8 bases. Germline-derived CDR1 and CDR2 are SGHTA and FQGNSA. The CDR3 consists of 12 residues. In nucleotides, the CDR3 is TGTGCCAGCAGCTCGACAGGGGTTGGTGTTGCGTTT. Protein sequence: CASSSTGVGVAF.

This sequence joins TRBV6-5 and TRBJ2-1, with 9 bases that match TRBD1. V lost 4 bases, J lost 8 bases, and 12 bases stayed unmatched. Germline values: CDR1 MNHEY, CDR2 SVGAGI. The CDR3 consists of 16 residues. CDR3 loop: CASSSLGQGPFDEQFF. CDR3 DNA sequence: TGTGCCAGCAGTTCCCTCGGACAGGGGCCTTTTGATGAGCAGTTCTTC.

This chain joins TRBV5-6 and TRBJ2-5; D call uncertain. Trimming took off 1 base at V and 4 bases at J, with 2 bases between the two ends. The CDR3 is made up of 11 amino acids. Germline CDR1 reads SGHDT; CDR2 reads YYEEEE. This CDR3 is CASSLLETQYF. Written as DNA, the CDR3 is TGTGCCAGCAGCTTGCTAGAGACCCAGTACTTC.

The rearrangement uses TRBV29-1 and TRBJ2-7; D is unresolved. The V end was cut by 1 base, the J end by 3 bases, with 7 bases between. CDR3 length: 12 amino acids. Germline V gene lookup returns CDR1 SQVTM and CDR2 ANQGSEA. The CDR3 nucleotides read TGCAGCGTTGAAGCGCATGGCTACGAGCAGTACTTC. The encoded protein is CSVEAHGYEQYF.

This chain uses TRBV12-2 with TRBJ1-1. TRBV12-2 represents a pseudogene. The CDR3 is 15 amino acids. The chain's CDR3 is CASRLWRRRVTEAFF. Here the CDR3 DNA reads TGTGCAAGTCGCTTATGGCGGCGGAGGGTCACTGAAGCTTTCTTT.

Regarding this clone: One end of the junction is discordant with germline, which a read error may explain. V usage is TRBV7-9 and J usage is TRBJ2-3; 8 positions agree with TRBD2. The germline CDR1 and CDR2 sequences are SEHNR and FQNEAQ (reference sequence). The CDR3 runs 15 residues. In nucleotides, the CDR3 is TGCGCCAGCAGTTACGCGGGGGGAAGCACAGATACGCAGTATTTT. Its translation: CASSYAGGSTDTQYF.

In its sample, this clone was seen once. The chain couples TRBV11-2 to TRBJ1-1; D might be TRBD1 (6 bases). Germline V lookup: CDR1 SGHAT, CDR2 FQNNGV. V was shortened by 3 bases and J by 4 bases, with 15 bases between the two germline ends. The CDR3 length is 15 residues. CDR3 DNA: TGTGCCAGCAGCTTTTCGCGGGGGCGAGTCACTGAAGCTTTCTTT. Protein sequence: CASSFSRGRVTEAFF.

The chain recombines TRBV5-1 with TRBJ2-3; TRBD2 agrees at 7 bases. The CDR3 consists of 15 residues. The trim removed 1 base at V and 3 bases at J, leaving 5 bases unmatched. Per the germline V gene, CDR1 is SGHRS and CDR2 is YFSETQ. The CDR3 region has the DNA TGCGCCAGCAGCTTGTCGAGTAGCGGGACAGATACGCAGTATTTT. As protein: CASSLSSSGTDTQYF. The full variable domain, completed using reference TRBV5-1 and TRBJ2-3, is KAGVTQTPRYLIKTRGQQVTLSCSPISGHRSVSWYQQTPGQGLQFLFEYFSETQRNKGNFPGRFSGRQFSNSRSEMNVSTLELGDSALYLCASSLSSSGTDTQYFGPGTRLTVL.

The chain uses TRBV6-1 and TRBJ1-1; no reliable D call. V gave up 3 bases and J gave up 3 bases, with 11 bases separating them. This CDR3 has 14 residues. The germline V gene encodes CDR1 MNHNS and CDR2 SASEGT. CDR3 protein: CASSEYGSDTEAFF. The CDR3 DNA reads as TGTGCCAGCAGTGAGTATGGGAGCGACACTGAAGCTTTCTTT.

This sequence joins TRBV7-6 and TRBJ1-5, with 8 bases matching TRBD1. Germline assignment: CDR1 SGHVS and CDR2 FNYEAQ. Trimming took 5 bases from V and 4 from J; bases not matched to a gene: 4. CDR3 length equals 14 residues. This CDR3 reads CASSGQGLNQPQHF. As DNA, the CDR3 is TGTGCCAGCAGCGGACAGGGTCTAAATCAGCCCCAGCATTTT. The whole variable domain, filled in from reference TRBV7-6 and TRBJ1-5, reads GAGVSQSPRYKVTKRGQDVALRCDPISGHVSLYWYRQALGQGPEFLTYFNYEAQQDKSGLPNDRFSAERPEGSISTLTIQRTEQRDSAMYRCASSGQGLNQPQHFGDGTRLSIL.

This rearrangement joins TRBV7-6 to TRBJ2-1; perhaps D is TRBD1 or TRBD2 (6 bases each). V gave up 5 bases and J gave up 2 bases, with 19 bases separating them. Germline CDR1 and CDR2: SGHVS and FNYEAQ. The CDR3 consists of 17 residues. Written as DNA, the CDR3 is TGTGCCAGCAGCCAGTCCCCCCTGGGGGGCACCTACAATGAGCAGTTCTTC. Encoded protein: CASSQSPLGGTYNEQFF.